The clone carrying this T cell receptor (beta chain) has a handful of counts. The antigen remains undetermined. The trim removed 2 bases at V and 2 bases at J, leaving 4 bases unmatched. The V gene's germline CDR1 is SGHRS and CDR2 YFSETQ. The CDR3 runs to 15 residues. The data originate from a study of post-analysis software for immune sequencing data. Across the whole study: Relapsing-remitting, secondary progressive and progressive-relapsing courses of multiple sclerosis were included.

Study-wide results and limits: Elevated frequency relative to controls characterized about 5 TRBV segments in patients, TRBV5-6, TRBV5-1 and TRBV20-1 among them.

The library was made from cDNA and included unique molecular identifiers. TCRdb used MiXCR to reprocess the PCR reads, holding one entry per CDR3 protein. Seen here are about 770,000 distinct CDR3 sequences, around 42% observed once, and the top ten hold roughly 4.5%. V usage is TRBV5-1 and J usage is TRBJ2-3; 8 bases agree with TRBD2. Sequenced material: blood. The TCR originated in a girl between 10 and 17 years old with multiple sclerosis. CDR3 in DNA: TGCGCCAGCAGCTTCATTAGCGGGGCCACAGATACGCAGTATTTT. Protein: CASSFISGATDTQYF.